The present T cell receptor (beta chain) was sequenced within a study of OX40 agonist ivuxolimab in advanced cancers. About the study: Age averaged 60 years (range roughly 23 to 79), and 82.7% were male. Study-wide findings and caveats: It was also the case that some nonresponders had low normalized T-cell clonal expansion.

On this clone: What it binds is unknown.

Sequencing was performed with immunoSEQ multiplex PCR; in TCRdb, only in-frame clones are kept and a portion is missing. The sample has about 36,000 clones; over 75% are singletons. The sequenced sample was CD4+ or CD8+ T cells sorted from blood, obtained in a trial of the OX40 agonist ivuxolimab. The clonotype was recovered from an adult with an advanced solid tumor such as melanoma, head and neck, liver or kidney cancer.

The CDR3 sequence: CASSLYMVPGSSTDTQYF. As DNA, the CDR3 is TGTGCCAGCAGTTTATATATGGTCCCAGGTTCTAGCACAGATACGCAGTATTTT. J is TRBJ2-3 and V is TRBV28, with no clear D. The germline V and J ends were trimmed by 1 base and 0 bases, with 17 bases remaining between them. Germline V CDR1 and CDR2: MDHEN, SYDVKM. The CDR3 is 18 amino acids.